These 5 T cell receptor beta chains share one sample of origin, sequenced in a study of blood T cell repertoires in COVID-19. Assay used: immunoSEQ multiplex PCR; TCRdb lists only in-frame clones, some missing. The sample yields 200,000 or so clones, 85% to 90% seen once. The material sequenced was peripheral blood. The receptors here all came from a man aged 25-40 years with COVID-19, enrolled during active disease.

This clone appeared a few times. This sequence joins TRBV15 and TRBJ2-2, with a tentative D call TRBD2 (7 bases). V gave up 3 bases and J gave up 1 base, with 12 bases separating them. The CDR3 loop spans 16 amino acids. Germline loops: CDR1 LNHNV, CDR2 YYDKDF (reference sequence). The CDR3 coding sequence is TGTGCCACCAGCAGGGGAGGGGGGCAGAACACCGGGGAGCTGTTTTTT. It yields the protein CATSRGGGQNTGELFF.

The genes are TRBV28 and TRBJ1-6, with 7 positions matching TRBD1. CDR3 length: 17 residues. Germline assignment: CDR1 MDHEN and CDR2 SYDVKM. After removal of 6 bases from V and 5 bases from J, the junction contained 13 bases not matched to a gene. CDR3 protein: CASRSLDRWIHNSPLHF. CDR3 bases: TGTGCCAGCAGATCCCTGGACAGGTGGATTCATAATTCACCCCTCCACTTT.

This chain links TRBV27 with TRBJ1-2, with 8 bases lining up with TRBD1. CDR1 is MNHEY and CDR2 is SMNVEV in the germline V gene (reference sequence). V shed 2 bases, J shed 8 bases, and the junction held 4 bases outside the gene matches. The CDR3 totals 13 residues. CDR3 nucleotide sequence: TGTGCCAGCAGTTTACCAGGGGGCGTCGGCTACACCTTC. It translates to CASSLPGGVGYTF.

The CDR3 spells CASSAGTLTEAFF. The CDR3 nucleotides are TGTGCCAGTAGTGCCGGGACACTCACTGAAGCTTTCTTT. J is TRBJ1-1 and V is TRBV19, with D possibly TRBD1 on 6 matching bases. This CDR3 has 13 amino acids. With 5 bases removed from V and 4 bases from J, the gap between germline ends came to 11 bases. Per the germline V gene, CDR1 is LNHDA and CDR2 is SQIVND (reference sequence).

The chain carries TRBV7-2 and TRBJ1-6; no clear D. V was clipped by 6 bases and J by 10 bases, with 25 bases between them. The CDR3 runs to 17 residues. Per the germline V gene, CDR1 is SGHTA and CDR2 is FQGNSA. For the CDR3, the DNA is TGTGCCAGCAGTCTACAACCAGGTGGAGCGGGAGGGTCACCCCTCCACTTT. Protein product: CASSLQPGGAGGSPLHF.